Listed here are 22 T cell receptor beta chains from one sample, sequenced in a study of blood T cell repertoires in COVID-19. Sequencing was performed with immunoSEQ multiplex PCR; in TCRdb, only in-frame clones are kept and a portion is missing. The repertoire has 75,000 or so clones, 88% of them found once; the top ten carry 7.3%. The material sequenced was peripheral blood. These receptors were taken from a man in his 70s with acute or convalescent COVID-19.

V is TRBV2 and J is TRBJ2-7; 9 positions match TRBD2. The CDR3 runs 15 residues. In germline, CDR1 is SNHLY, CDR2 FYNNEI. After removal of 2 bases from V and 5 bases from J, the junction contained 7 bases not matched to a gene. The CDR3 bases are TGTGCCAGCAGTGAACGTCTAGCGGGGTCCCACGAGCAGTACTTC. It translates to CASSERLAGSHEQYF.

This clone was counted once. J is TRBJ2-7 and V is TRBV10-1; TRBD1 is a possible D gene (6 bases). Germline V CDR1 and CDR2: WNHNN, SYGVQD (reference sequence). The CDR3 extends over 15 amino acids. Trimming left V 2 bases short and J 2 bases short, with 13 bases between. CDR3: CASSERTEPPYEQYF. The CDR3 region has the DNA TGCGCCAGCAGTGAGAGGACAGAACCTCCCTACGAGCAGTACTTC.

CDR3 sequence: CASSPRGSSGSYEQYF. DNA of the CDR3: TGTGCCAGCTCACCACGAGGGTCTAGCGGGAGCTACGAGCAGTACTTC. This chain uses TRBV18 with TRBJ2-7; 10 nucleotides agree with TRBD2. Per the germline V gene, CDR1 is KGHSH and CDR2 is LQKENI. The CDR3 runs 16 residues. V lost 1 base to trimming and J lost 3 bases; unmatched junction nucleotides: 6.

As for this clone: One end of the junction fails to match germline, which may point to a read error. The rearrangement uses TRBV28 and TRBJ1-5; D not resolved. CDR3 length equals 12 residues. Germline-derived CDR1 and CDR2 are MDHEN and SYDVKM. The CDR3 protein is CASSLAFGRRGF. The CDR3 nucleotides read TGTGCCAGCAGTTTAGCGTTCGGCAGGCGGGGTTTT.

V gene TRBV5-4 combines with J gene TRBJ1-4; D perhaps matches TRBD1 (5 bases). V lost 3 bases and J 3 bases, leaving 12 bases between the germline ends. The CDR3 runs to 15 residues. Germline-derived CDR1 and CDR2 are SGHNT and YYREEE (reference sequence). The CDR3 sequence: CASSSSGVANEKLFF. DNA for the CDR3: TGTGCCAGCAGCTCGTCGGGGGTGGCTAATGAAAAACTGTTTTTT.

The genes are TRBV6-1 and TRBJ1-6, with D possibly matching TRBD1 (5 bases). Trimming removed 1 base from V and 0 bases from J, with 10 bases in between. Looked up from germline, CDR1 is MNHNS and CDR2 is SASEGT. The CDR3 sequence is 17 residues long. CDR3 region: CASSEVGGSSYNSPLHF. DNA of the CDR3: TGTGCCAGCAGTGAAGTTGGGGGGAGCTCCTATAATTCACCCCTCCACTTT.

This chain joins TRBV19 and TRBJ1-1; 7 nucleotides line up with TRBD1. Per germline, CDR1 LNHDA and CDR2 SQIVND (reference sequence). V lost 5 bases, J lost 3 bases, and 3 bases stayed unmatched. CDR3 length equals 13 residues. The CDR3 reads CASSGTADTEAFF. The CDR3 DNA sequence: TGTGCCAGTAGTGGGACAGCCGACACTGAAGCTTTCTTT.

This chain links TRBV29-1 with TRBJ2-7; no clear D gene. The length of the CDR3 is 11 residues. Germline lookup yields CDR1 SQVTM and CDR2 ANQGSEA. V lost 3 bases and J 0 bases, leaving 3 bases between the germline ends. The CDR3 is CSVESSYEQYF. DNA of the CDR3: TGCAGCGTTGAGAGCTCCTACGAGCAGTACTTC.

The chain is built from TRBV24-1 and TRBJ2-1; TRBD2 is a possible D gene (5 bases). The CDR3 totals 14 residues. Germline assignment: CDR1 KGHDR and CDR2 SFDVKD. The V end lost 4 bases, the J end lost 7 bases, and 13 bases lay between the germline ends. In nucleotides, the CDR3 is TGTGCCACCAGTGACGAAGGTCGGGGAAATGAGCAGTTCTTC. Its protein is CATSDEGRGNEQFF.

The chain combines TRBV6-5 with TRBJ1-2; D ambiguous. Germline V gene sequence: CDR1 MNHEY, CDR2 SVGAGI. V was clipped by 5 bases and J by 2 bases, with 12 bases between them. This CDR3 is 14 amino acids long. The CDR3 loop reads CASSRQALNYGYTF. For the CDR3, the DNA is TGTGCCAGCAGTCGACAAGCCCTCAACTATGGCTACACCTTC.

The chain recombines TRBV2 with TRBJ2-2, with D unclear. Germline CDR1 is SNHLY and CDR2 is FYNNEI. Trimming stripped 7 bases from V and 8 bases from J, with 14 bases between. There are 13 residues in the CDR3. CDR3 in DNA: TGTGCCAGCACCCTGACTCCTTTGGGGGAGCTGTTTTTT. Protein product: CASTLTPLGELFF.

CDR3 protein: CASAETGSGNIQYF. The CDR3 region has the DNA TGTGCCAGCGCCGAAACAGGGTCGGGGAACATTCAGTACTTC. The chain couples TRBV2 to TRBJ2-4; TRBD1 is a possible D gene (6 bases). The germline V and J ends were trimmed by 8 bases and 7 bases, with 18 bases remaining between them. The CDR3 has 14 residues. Germline CDR1 is SNHLY and CDR2 is FYNNEI.

The V gene is TRBV2, the J gene TRBJ1-4; 8 bases agree with TRBD1. This CDR3 contains 15 residues. Germline trimming cut 6 bases from V and 5 bases from J; bases unmatched to any gene: 8. Germline CDR1 reads SNHLY; CDR2 reads FYNNEI. CDR3 nucleotide sequence: TGTGCCAGCAGAGATCTCAGGGGGCGGAATGAAAAACTGTTTTTT. Translated: CASRDLRGRNEKLFF.

This chain connects TRBV27 to TRBJ2-7, with TRBD2 matching over 10 bases. The CDR3 contains 15 residues. From germline, CDR1 is MNHEY and CDR2 SMNVEV (reference sequence). V lost 6 bases and J lost 3; bases outside the gene matches: 8. The CDR3 bases are TGTGCCAGCAGCTATATAGCGGGAGGAGGCTACGAGCAGTACTTC. Translating it yields CASSYIAGGGYEQYF.

The chain has TRBV5-1 and TRBJ2-5, with D tentatively TRBD1 (5 bases). CDR3 length: 15 amino acids. The V gene lost 4 bases and the J gene lost 4 bases, with 17 bases spanning the gap. Germline V lookup: CDR1 SGHRS, CDR2 YFSETQ. CDR3 DNA sequence: TGCGCCAGCAGCGCCGACGGCAGGGATTCAGAGACCCAGTACTTC. It translates to CASSADGRDSETQYF.

In its sample, this clone was seen once. The chain joins TRBV4-1 to TRBJ1-5; a possible D gene is TRBD1 (6 bases). Germline CDR1 and CDR2: MGHRA and YSYEKL. The V end was cut by 0 bases, the J end by 4 bases, with 10 bases between. The CDR3 covers 15 residues. The CDR3 spells CASSQDFQGNQPQHF. The DNA for the CDR3 is TGCGCCAGCAGCCAAGATTTCCAGGGGAATCAGCCCCAGCATTTT.

CDR3 bases: TGTGCCAGTAGGGGCCAAGAGCAGGGGAGTGGAAACACCATATATTTT. Encoded protein: CASRGQEQGSGNTIYF. The chain combines TRBV19 with TRBJ1-3; a possible D gene is TRBD1 (6 bases). The CDR3 runs to 16 residues. Germline CDR1 reads LNHDA; CDR2 reads SQIVND (reference sequence). V lost 6 bases and J 3 bases, leaving 18 bases between the germline ends.

The chain links TRBV7-3 to TRBJ1-1; 7 positions agree with TRBD1. The junction had 11 bases not matched to a gene; V was cut back by 2 bases and J by 14 bases. The CDR3 sequence is 13 residues long. Germline CDR1 SGHTA, CDR2 FQGTGA. The CDR3 region is CASSLGARDRRFF. CDR3 DNA sequence: TGTGCCAGCAGCTTAGGGGCCCGGGACAGACGCTTCTTT.

The V call is TRBV6-1, the J call TRBJ1-2; 8 bases align to TRBD1. Germline CDR1 MNHNS, CDR2 SASEGT. The V segment lost 3 bases and the J segment 8 bases; nucleotides outside the gene matches: 5. This CDR3 contains 13 residues. This chain's CDR3 is CASSDRGLEGYTF. CDR3 bases: TGTGCCAGCAGTGACAGGGGGCTCGAAGGCTACACCTTC.

The gene calls are TRBV18 and TRBJ2-2; 7 bases line up with TRBD2. The CDR3 has 18 amino acids. Germline CDR1 is KGHSH and CDR2 is LQKENI. The trim removed 3 bases at V and 0 bases at J, leaving 10 bases unmatched. CDR3: CASSPVGWSGANTGELFF. CDR3 sequence (DNA): TGTGCCAGCTCACCGGTGGGCTGGAGCGGGGCGAACACCGGGGAGCTGTTTTTT.

This sequence joins TRBV5-6 and TRBJ1-5, with 8 positions matching TRBD1. CDR3 length: 15 residues. V shed 1 base, J shed 6 bases, and the junction held 6 bases outside the gene matches. Germline-derived CDR1 and CDR2 are SGHDT and YYEEEE. CDR3 DNA: TGTGCCAGCAGCTTGCAGGGGGCGATTAGTCAGCCCCAGCATTTT. It encodes CASSLQGAISQPQHF.

The CDR3 reads CASSHPTGFRGSGANVLTF. CDR3 in DNA: TGCGCCAGCAGTCATCCGACAGGGTTCCGAGGCTCTGGGGCCAACGTCCTGACTTTC. The V gene is TRBV23-1, the J gene TRBJ2-6; 7 bases match TRBD1. TRBV23-1 is assigned to the ORF class and has an uncertain function. With 3 bases clipped from V and 0 bases from J, the junction kept 11 bases outside the gene matches. The CDR3 sequence is 19 residues long.